Listed here are 31 T cell receptor beta chains from one sample, sequenced in a study of T cells in Graves' hyperthyroidism and ophthalmopathy. Researchers took RNA transcripts and amplified the TCR beta CDR3 regions from them. A first-round RT-PCR of the TCR CDR3 used the HTBI primer set. TCRdb ran MiXCR on the multiplex PCR reads and lists one entry per CDR3 protein. The sample has 250,000 to 350,000 distinct CDR3 sequences, approximately 23% seen once. Sequencing was carried out using blood. These receptors were collected from a man aged 30 to 39 with Graves' ophthalmopathy.

Of note for this clonotype: Possible read error: a much larger clone is one base away. CDR3 sequence (DNA): TGTGCCAGCACTGCGGGCCAAGTTACGGCTGAAGCTTCCTTT. Protein: CASTAGQVTAEASF. The V and J genes are TRBV12-3 or TRBV12-4 and TRBJ1-1; D ambiguous. This CDR3 has 14 residues.

Points on this clonotype: One junction end disagrees with the germline gene, perhaps due to a read error. The V and J genes are TRBV6-5 and TRBJ2-7; TRBD2 matches at 8 bases. CDR3 length: 17 amino acids. CDR1 is MNHEY, CDR2 SVGAGI, per germline. Here the CDR3 reads CASSYSSGGPNTYEQCF. Written as DNA, the CDR3 is TGTGCCAGCAGTTACTCGAGCGGGGGCCCAAACACCTACGAGCAGTGCTTC.

The chain joins TRBV19 to TRBJ1-2, with D hard to call. This CDR3 is 11 amino acids long. The germline V gene encodes CDR1 LNHDA and CDR2 SQIVND (reference sequence). Trimming removed 6 bases from V and 1 base from J, with 3 bases in between. DNA for the CDR3: TGTGCCAGTAGCGGTAACTATGGCTACACCTTC. Translated: CASSGNYGYTF.

This clonotype was counted a single time. The chain joins TRBV19 to TRBJ2-1, with D tentatively TRBD1 (5 bases). This CDR3 spans 14 amino acids. Trimming took 6 bases from V and 3 from J, leaving 12 bases between them. Germline CDR1 reads LNHDA; CDR2 reads SQIVND (reference sequence). The CDR3 reads CASRDTMSYNEQFF. In DNA form, the CDR3 reads TGTGCCAGTAGGGACACCATGAGCTACAATGAGCAGTTCTTC.

In its sample, this clonotype was seen a few times. The chain joins TRBV20-1 to TRBJ2-2, with 11 bases lining up with TRBD2. CDR3 size: 14 residues. V was clipped by 5 bases and J by 6 bases; unmatched bases: 5. CDR1 is DFQATT and CDR2 is SNEGSKA in the germline V gene (reference sequence). CDR3 coding DNA: TGCAGTGCTCCACTAGCGGGAGTCGCCGGGGAGCTGTTTTTT. It encodes CSAPLAGVAGELFF.

This clonotype came up many times. The chain is built from TRBV11-2 and TRBJ2-2; the match to TRBD2 covers 9 bases. Germline values: CDR1 SGHAT, CDR2 FQNNGV. J lost 5 bases, V lost 1 base, and 8 bases had no gene match. The CDR3 is made up of 17 amino acids. CDR3 bases: TGTGCCAGCAGCTTAGGACTTGCGGGAGGGCCAACCGGGGAGCTGTTTTTT. This sequence encodes CASSLGLAGGPTGELFF.

The chain combines TRBV9 with TRBJ2-1; D remains ambiguous. Trimming shortened V by 0 bases and J by 3 bases, and 4 bases separated the two germline ends. Germline CDR1 and CDR2: SGDLS and YYNGEE. The CDR3 has 13 amino acids. The CDR3 loop reads CASSVGVYNEQFF. As DNA, the CDR3 is TGTGCCAGCAGCGTAGGGGTCTACAATGAGCAGTTCTTC.

The V call is TRBV6-5, the J call TRBJ2-3; D not resolved. The CDR3 consists of 14 residues. Trimming shortened V by 2 bases and J by 6 bases, and 12 bases separated the two germline ends. CDR1 is MNHEY, CDR2 SVGAGI, per germline. The CDR3 DNA sequence: TGTGCCAGCAGTTACGGGCCTTCTGTGGATACGCAGTATTTT. Translating gives CASSYGPSVDTQYF.

The sample holds a few counts of this clonotype. The genes are TRBV19 and TRBJ2-2, with 7 bases identical to TRBD1. The germline CDR1 and CDR2 sequences are LNHDA and SQIVND (reference sequence). CDR3 length equals 14 residues. Losses at the gene ends were 9 bases for V and 1 base for J; bases not matched to a gene: 5. Written as DNA, the CDR3 is TGTGCCAGCCGACAGGGAATGAACACCGGGGAGCTGTTTTTT. This codes for CASRQGMNTGELFF.

The V call is TRBV6-6, the J call TRBJ2-4; D call uncertain. V gave up 2 bases and J gave up 5 bases, with 1 base separating them. The CDR3 extends over 11 amino acids. The V gene's germline CDR1 is MNHNY and CDR2 SVGAGI (reference sequence). CDR3 protein: CASSYQNIQYF. CDR3 nucleotide sequence: TGTGCCAGCAGTTACCAAAACATTCAGTACTTC.

A few counts support this clonotype. The rearrangement links TRBV29-1 to TRBJ2-7, with 7 positions matching TRBD1. J lost 6 bases, V lost 5 bases, and 10 bases had no gene match. The germline V gene has CDR1 SQVTM and CDR2 ANQGSEA. The CDR3 is 13 residues long. Written as DNA, the CDR3 is TGCAGCGTTTTAGACAGGGTTGTGAGCGAGCAGTACTTC. Amino acid sequence: CSVLDRVVSEQYF.

This clonotype was seen only a few times. The V call is TRBV9, the J call TRBJ2-2, with 7 bases aligning to TRBD2. J lost 2 bases, V lost 4 bases, and 8 bases had no gene match. The germline gives CDR1 SGDLS, CDR2 YYNGEE. This CDR3 is 16 amino acids long. The CDR3 region has the DNA TGTGCCAGCAGCCCCCAACCGGGACTAAACACCGGGGAGCTGTTTTTT. Its translation is CASSPQPGLNTGELFF.

Ten or more counts support this clonotype. The rearrangement links TRBV20-1 to TRBJ2-2; D possibly corresponds to TRBD2 (6 bases). From germline, CDR1 is DFQATT and CDR2 SNEGSKA (reference sequence). V gave up 5 bases and J gave up 8 bases, with 15 bases separating them. The CDR3 has 13 amino acids. Written as DNA, the CDR3 is TGCAGTGCTCAACCCTGGGGGGAGGGGGAGCTGTTTTTT. Residues: CSAQPWGEGELFF.

The chain carries TRBV6-7 and TRBJ1-5, with unresolved D. TRBV6-7 is assigned to the ORF class and has an uncertain function. This CDR3 comprises 16 residues. Trimming removed 5 bases at V and 2 bases at J, with 16 bases between. The CDR3 coding sequence is TGTGCCAGCAGTAAAAGGGCGAAATATGGCAATCAGCCCCAGCATTTT. It yields the protein CASSKRAKYGNQPQHF.

Many counts were recorded for this clonotype. This chain joins TRBV7-3 and TRBJ2-1, with D uncertain. The V gene lost 2 bases and the J gene lost 8 bases, with 13 bases spanning the gap. Germline CDR1 and CDR2: SGHTA and FQGTGA. This CDR3 region has 14 residues. The CDR3 reads CASSLQGMGDEQFF. CDR3 DNA: TGTGCCAGCAGCTTACAAGGTATGGGCGATGAGCAGTTCTTC.

J is TRBJ1-2 and V is TRBV5-1, with 11 bases identical to TRBD1. The V and J ends lost 4 bases and 4 bases, in that order; junction bases with no gene match: 6. This CDR3 has 15 amino acids. Germline CDR1 SGHRS, CDR2 YFSETQ. The CDR3 DNA reads TGCGCCAGCAGCAGCGGACAGGGGGCTGGCTATGGCTACACCTTC. It codes for CASSSGQGAGYGYTF.

This clonotype showed up many times. The chain carries TRBV20-1 and TRBJ2-3; D remains unclear. The V and J ends lost 0 bases and 1 base respectively, with 11 bases between them. The germline CDR1 and CDR2 sequences are DFQATT and SNEGSKA (reference sequence). This CDR3 spans 15 amino acids. CDR3 loop: CSARDRWLGTDTQYF. The CDR3, as DNA: TGCAGTGCTAGAGATCGTTGGCTTGGCACAGATACGCAGTATTTT.

This CDR3 is CASSLLVRADTEAFF. CDR3 DNA: TGTGCCAGCAGTCTCCTAGTGAGGGCCGACACTGAAGCTTTCTTT. The chain combines TRBV27 with TRBJ1-1; D is unresolved. Trimming took 5 bases from V and 3 from J, leaving 16 bases between them. The CDR3 is 15 amino acids. Germline V gene lookup returns CDR1 MNHEY and CDR2 SMNVEV (reference sequence).

The rearrangement links TRBV30 to TRBJ2-1; D might be TRBD1 (5 bases). The CDR3 loop spans 16 amino acids. Germline V CDR1 and CDR2: GTSNPN, SVGIG (reference sequence). V was trimmed by 0 bases and J by 2 bases, leaving 14 bases between them. The CDR3 sequence: CAWSVQAATPYNEQFF. The DNA of the CDR3 is TGTGCCTGGAGTGTACAGGCCGCGACCCCCTACAATGAGCAGTTCTTC.

The sample holds a few counts of this clonotype. The chain recombines TRBV18 with TRBJ2-3; 10 bases align to TRBD1. V dropped 5 bases and J dropped 3; count of bases not matched to a gene: 8. Per germline, CDR1 KGHSH and CDR2 LQKENI. The CDR3 is made up of 16 amino acids. The CDR3 nucleotides read TGTGCCAGCTCAGACTTACCGGGACAGGGGACAGATACGCAGTATTTT. Protein product: CASSDLPGQGTDTQYF.

This clonotype turned up a few times. The chain recombines TRBV9 with TRBJ1-3, with D perhaps matching TRBD1 (5 bases). This CDR3 has 14 residues. The germline V and J ends were trimmed by 0 bases and 3 bases, with 7 bases remaining between them. Germline V gene lookup returns CDR1 SGDLS and CDR2 YYNGEE. The CDR3 sequence is CASSVAGGGNTIYF. CDR3 nucleotides: TGTGCCAGCAGCGTAGCCGGGGGTGGAAACACCATATATTTT.

This clonotype was recorded many times. This chain joins TRBV28 and TRBJ2-7; tentatively, D is TRBD1 or TRBD2 (5 bases each). The CDR3 spans 14 residues. Trimming took off 1 base at V and 6 bases at J, with 13 bases between the two ends. CDR1 is MDHEN and CDR2 is SYDVKM in the germline V gene. This CDR3 is CASSLLGPTSEQYF. Written as DNA, the CDR3 is TGTGCCAGCAGTTTATTGGGACCCACCTCCGAGCAGTACTTC. The full variable domain, in which reference TRBV28 and TRBJ2-7 provide the parts outside the CDR3, is DVKVTQSSRYLVKRTGEKVFLECVQDMDHENMFWYRQDPGLGLRLIYFSYDVKMKEKGDIPEGYSVSREKKERFSLILESASTNQTSMYLCASSLLGPTSEQYFGPGTRLTVT.

The CDR3, as DNA: TGCGCCAGCAGCCCCCGGGCCCCAGGAGAGACCCAGTACTTC. It yields the protein CASSPRAPGETQYF. The chain recombines TRBV4-1 with TRBJ2-5; the D is unclear. The CDR3 contains 14 residues. Trimming shortened V by 4 bases and J by 4 bases, and 13 bases separated the two germline ends. Germline CDR1 reads MGHRA; CDR2 reads YSYEKL.

The chain combines TRBV12-3 or TRBV12-4 with TRBJ2-7; 13 positions agree with TRBD2. With V trimmed by 2 bases and J by 7 bases, 8 bases remained unmatched. This CDR3 comprises 16 residues. For the CDR3, the DNA is TGTGCCAGCAGTTTAACCCAGACTAGCGGGGGGCCTGAGCAGTACTTC. This gives the protein CASSLTQTSGGPEQYF.

Here the CDR3 reads CATRDFGTYEQYF. The CDR3 DNA follows: TGCGCCACCCGGGATTTCGGGACCTACGAGCAGTACTTC. The V and J genes are TRBV10-2 and TRBJ2-7; weak D call: TRBD2 (5 bases). The CDR3 is made up of 13 amino acids. The V and J ends lost 10 bases and 2 bases respectively, with 15 bases between them. Germline loops: CDR1 WSHSY, CDR2 SAAADI.

J is TRBJ2-2 and V is TRBV11-3; 12 nucleotides agree with TRBD2. With V trimmed by 7 bases and J by 6 bases, 6 bases remained unmatched. The CDR3 covers 15 residues. CDR1 and CDR2 from the germline V gene are SGHNT and YENEEA. The chain's CDR3 is CASKGLAGGSGELFF. CDR3 nucleotides: TGTGCCAGCAAGGGACTAGCGGGTGGGTCCGGGGAGCTGTTTTTT.

This clonotype has more than one count but fewer than ten. V is TRBV18 and J is TRBJ1-1; TRBD1 might be the D (6 bases). Trimming removed 3 bases at V and 0 bases at J, with 11 bases between. This CDR3 region has 15 residues. Germline loops: CDR1 KGHSH, CDR2 LQKENI. The chain's CDR3 is CASSPVGGLNTEAFF. The CDR3 nucleotides read TGTGCCAGCTCACCCGTCGGGGGCTTGAACACTGAAGCTTTCTTT. Together with reference TRBV18 and TRBJ1-1, the CDR3 gives the full variable domain: NAGVMQNPRHLVRRRGQEARLRCSPMKGHSHVYWYRQLPEEGLKFMVYLQKENIIDESGMPKERFSAEFPKEGPSILRIQQVVRGDSAAYFCASSPVGGLNTEAFFGQGTRLTVV.

The CDR3 sequence: CASSLGQFRANYGYTF. As DNA, the CDR3 is TGTGCCAGCAGCTTGGGACAGTTTCGGGCCAACTATGGCTACACCTTC. The chain combines TRBV7-2 with TRBJ1-2, with 7 positions matching TRBD1. CDR3 size: 16 residues. J gave up 2 bases and V 3 bases, and 9 bases lay outside the gene matches. Germline loops: CDR1 SGHTA, CDR2 FQGNSA. The whole variable domain, filled in from reference TRBV7-2 and TRBJ1-2, reads GAGVSQSPSNKVTEKGKDVELRCDPISGHTALYWYRQSLGQGLEFLIYFQGNSAPDKSGLPSDRFSAERTGGSVSTLTIQRTQQEDSAVYLCASSLGQFRANYGYTFGSGTRLTVV.

In its sample, this clonotype was seen many times. V is TRBV3-1 and J is TRBJ2-1; possible D gene TRBD1, 6 bases. Germline values: CDR1 LGHDT, CDR2 YNNKEL (reference sequence). The ends were cut back, 5 bases at V and 10 bases at J, with 18 bases in the middle. The CDR3 runs 14 residues. This CDR3 reads CASSYTLGAGEQFF. The CDR3 DNA reads as TGTGCCAGCAGCTATACCTTGGGGGCAGGCGAGCAGTTCTTC.

The V call is TRBV11-1, the J call TRBJ2-1, with TRBD2 matching over 9 bases. Germline CDR1 and CDR2: SGHAT and FQDESV (reference sequence). Unmatched junction bases numbered 16, after V lost 9 bases and J lost 4 bases. The CDR3 length is 17 residues. CDR3 bases: TGTGCCAGTAGCCCCTTGGGGGGGACTAGCAGGTACAATGAGCAGTTCTTC. This sequence encodes CASSPLGGTSRYNEQFF.

The chain combines TRBV19 with TRBJ2-5, with a possible D match to TRBD2 (5 bases). Per the germline V gene, CDR1 is LNHDA and CDR2 is SQIVND (reference sequence). Trimming cost V 2 bases and J 5 bases, with 15 bases left between them. The CDR3 is 15 residues long. CDR3 sequence reads: CASSISDVRRETQYF. In DNA form, the CDR3 reads TGTGCCAGTAGTATATCGGACGTGAGGAGGGAGACCCAGTACTTC.